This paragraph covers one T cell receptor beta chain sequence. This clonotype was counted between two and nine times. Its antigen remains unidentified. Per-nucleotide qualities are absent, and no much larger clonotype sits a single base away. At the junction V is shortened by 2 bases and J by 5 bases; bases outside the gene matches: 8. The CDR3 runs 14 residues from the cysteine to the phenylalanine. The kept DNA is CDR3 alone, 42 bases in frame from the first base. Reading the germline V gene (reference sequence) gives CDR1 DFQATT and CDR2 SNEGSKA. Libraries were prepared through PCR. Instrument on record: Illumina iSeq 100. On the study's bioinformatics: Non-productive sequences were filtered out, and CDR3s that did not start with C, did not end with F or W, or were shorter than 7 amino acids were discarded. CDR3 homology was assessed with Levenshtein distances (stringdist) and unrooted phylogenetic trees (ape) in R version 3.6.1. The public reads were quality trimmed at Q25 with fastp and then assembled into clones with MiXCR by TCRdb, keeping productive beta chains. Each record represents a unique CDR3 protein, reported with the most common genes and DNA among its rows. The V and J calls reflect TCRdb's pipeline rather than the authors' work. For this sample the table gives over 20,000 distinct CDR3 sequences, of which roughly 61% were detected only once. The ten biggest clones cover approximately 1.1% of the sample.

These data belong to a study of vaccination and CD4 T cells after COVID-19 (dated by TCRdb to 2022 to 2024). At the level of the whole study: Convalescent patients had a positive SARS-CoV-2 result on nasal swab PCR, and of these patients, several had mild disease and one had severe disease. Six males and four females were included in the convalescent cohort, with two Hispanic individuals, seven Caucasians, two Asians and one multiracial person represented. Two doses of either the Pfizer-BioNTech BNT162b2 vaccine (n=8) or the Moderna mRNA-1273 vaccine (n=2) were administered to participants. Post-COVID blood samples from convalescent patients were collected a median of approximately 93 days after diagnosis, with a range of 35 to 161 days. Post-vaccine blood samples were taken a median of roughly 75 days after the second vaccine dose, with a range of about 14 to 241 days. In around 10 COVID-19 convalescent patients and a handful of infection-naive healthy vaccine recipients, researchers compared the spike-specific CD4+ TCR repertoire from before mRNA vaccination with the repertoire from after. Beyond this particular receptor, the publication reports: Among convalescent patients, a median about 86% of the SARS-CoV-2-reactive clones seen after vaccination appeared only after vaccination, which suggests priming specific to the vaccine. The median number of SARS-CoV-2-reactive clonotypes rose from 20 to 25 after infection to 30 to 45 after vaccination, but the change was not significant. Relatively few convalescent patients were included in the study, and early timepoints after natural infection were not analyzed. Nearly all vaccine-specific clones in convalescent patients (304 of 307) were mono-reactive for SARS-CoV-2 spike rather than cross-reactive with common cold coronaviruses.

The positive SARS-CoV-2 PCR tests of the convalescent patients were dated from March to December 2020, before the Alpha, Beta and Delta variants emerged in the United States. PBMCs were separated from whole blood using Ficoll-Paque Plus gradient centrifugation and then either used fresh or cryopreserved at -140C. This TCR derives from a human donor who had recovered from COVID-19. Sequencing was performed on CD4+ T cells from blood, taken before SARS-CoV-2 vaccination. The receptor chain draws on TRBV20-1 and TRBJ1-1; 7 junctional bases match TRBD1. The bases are TGCAGTGCTAGAACCACGACAGGGAGGACTGAAGCTTTCTTT. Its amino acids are CSARTTTGRTEAFF.